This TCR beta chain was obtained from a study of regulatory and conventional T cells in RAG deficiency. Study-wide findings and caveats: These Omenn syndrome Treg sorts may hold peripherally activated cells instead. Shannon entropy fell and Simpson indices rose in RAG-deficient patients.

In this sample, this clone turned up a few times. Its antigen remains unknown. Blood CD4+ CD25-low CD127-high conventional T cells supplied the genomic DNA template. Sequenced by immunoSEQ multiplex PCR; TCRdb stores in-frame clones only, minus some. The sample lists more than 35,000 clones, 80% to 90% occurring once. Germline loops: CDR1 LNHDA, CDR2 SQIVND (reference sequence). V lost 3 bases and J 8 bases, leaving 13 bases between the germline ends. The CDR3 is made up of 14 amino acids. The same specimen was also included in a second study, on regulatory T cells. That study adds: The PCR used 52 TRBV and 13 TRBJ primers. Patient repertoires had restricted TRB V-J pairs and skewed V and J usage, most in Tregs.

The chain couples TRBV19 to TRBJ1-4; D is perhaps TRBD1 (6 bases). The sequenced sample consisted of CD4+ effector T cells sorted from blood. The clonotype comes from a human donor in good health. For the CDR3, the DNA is TGTGCCAGTAGTATCGAAGCAGGGGACGAAAAACTGTTTTTT. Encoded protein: CASSIEAGDEKLFF.